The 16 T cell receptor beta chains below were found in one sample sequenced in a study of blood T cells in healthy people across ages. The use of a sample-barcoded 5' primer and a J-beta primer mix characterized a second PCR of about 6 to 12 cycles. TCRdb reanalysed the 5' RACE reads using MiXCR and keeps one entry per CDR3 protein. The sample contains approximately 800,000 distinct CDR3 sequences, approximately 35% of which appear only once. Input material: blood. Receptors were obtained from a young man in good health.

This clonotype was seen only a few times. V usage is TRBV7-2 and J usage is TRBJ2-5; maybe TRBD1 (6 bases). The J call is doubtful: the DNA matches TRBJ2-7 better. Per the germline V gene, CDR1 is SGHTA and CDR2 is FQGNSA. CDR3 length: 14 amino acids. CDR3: CASSSRTATYEQYF. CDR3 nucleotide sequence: TGTGCCAGCAGCTCGAGGACAGCGACCTACGAGCAGTACTTC.

The DNA of the CDR3 is TGCGCCAGCAGCCAAGTGAGCAGGGGCCGTGAAGCTTTCTTT. Translating gives CASSQVSRGREAFF. The chain uses TRBV4-1 and TRBJ1-1, with D tentatively TRBD1 (6 bases). The CDR3 extends over 14 amino acids. Germline CDR1 MGHRA, CDR2 YSYEKL. The V end lost 1 base, the J end lost 7 bases, and 13 bases lay between the germline ends.

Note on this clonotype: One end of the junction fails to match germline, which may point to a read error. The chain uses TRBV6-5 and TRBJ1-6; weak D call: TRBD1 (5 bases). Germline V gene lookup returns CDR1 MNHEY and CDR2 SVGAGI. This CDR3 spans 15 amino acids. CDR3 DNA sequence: TGTGCCTGCAGTTACTCACCAGGGCAGCTGTCACCCCTCCACTTT. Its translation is CACSYSPGQLSPLHF.

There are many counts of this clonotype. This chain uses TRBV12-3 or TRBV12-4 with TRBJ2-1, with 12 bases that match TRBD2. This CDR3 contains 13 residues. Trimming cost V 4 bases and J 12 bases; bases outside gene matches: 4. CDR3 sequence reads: CASSSSGGAPQFF. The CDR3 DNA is TGTGCCAGCAGTTCTAGCGGGGGGGCCCCGCAGTTCTTC.

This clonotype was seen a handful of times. This chain's CDR3 is CASSPGYDQETQYF. CDR3 nucleotide sequence: TGCGCCAGCAGCCCAGGGTACGACCAAGAGACCCAGTACTTC. The chain joins TRBV5-1 to TRBJ2-5, with D possibly being TRBD1 (5 bases). V lost 4 bases, J lost 0 bases, and 10 bases lay in between. This CDR3 spans 14 amino acids. Per the germline V gene, CDR1 is SGHRS and CDR2 is YFSETQ.

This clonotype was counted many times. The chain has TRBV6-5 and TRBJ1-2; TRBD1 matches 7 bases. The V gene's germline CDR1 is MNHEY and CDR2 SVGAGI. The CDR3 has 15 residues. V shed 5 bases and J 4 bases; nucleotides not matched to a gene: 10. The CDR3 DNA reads TGTGCCAGCAGTCCTCGGGACAGCGGAACCTATGGCTACACCTTC. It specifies CASSPRDSGTYGYTF.

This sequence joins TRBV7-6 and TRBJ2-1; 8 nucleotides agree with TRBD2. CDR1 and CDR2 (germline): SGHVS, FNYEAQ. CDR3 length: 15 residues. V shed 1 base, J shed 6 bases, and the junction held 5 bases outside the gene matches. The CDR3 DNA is TGTGCCAGCAGCTTAGGTGGACTAGCAGGCAATGAGCAGTTCTTC. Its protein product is CASSLGGLAGNEQFF. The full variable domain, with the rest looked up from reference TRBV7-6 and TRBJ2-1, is GAGVSQSPRYKVTKRGQDVALRCDPISGHVSLYWYRQALGQGPEFLTYFNYEAQQDKSGLPNDRFSAERPEGSISTLTIQRTEQRDSAMYRCASSLGGLAGNEQFFGPGTRLTVL.

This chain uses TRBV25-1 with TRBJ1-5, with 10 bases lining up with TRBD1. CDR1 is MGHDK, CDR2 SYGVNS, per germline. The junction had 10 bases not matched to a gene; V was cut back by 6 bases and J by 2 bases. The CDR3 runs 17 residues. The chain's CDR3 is CASRGTGDPGGNQPQHF. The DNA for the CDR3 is TGTGCCAGCAGGGGGACAGGGGACCCAGGCGGCAATCAGCCCCAGCATTTT.

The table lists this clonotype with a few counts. CDR3 nucleotide sequence: TGTGCCAGCAGCCACTCGGGAATCTACAATGAGCAGTACTTC. Protein product: CASSHSGIYNEQYF. The V call is TRBV3-1, the J call TRBJ2-1; the D gene is possibly TRBD2 (5 bases). The end of the DNA fits TRBJ2-7 better, so the J call may be wrong. CDR1 LGHDT and CDR2 YNNKEL come from the germline V gene (reference sequence). CDR3 length: 14 amino acids.

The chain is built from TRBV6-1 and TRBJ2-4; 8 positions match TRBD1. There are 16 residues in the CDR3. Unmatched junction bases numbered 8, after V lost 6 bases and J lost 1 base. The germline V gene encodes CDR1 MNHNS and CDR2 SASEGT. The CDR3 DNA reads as TGTGCCAGCAGCGGGTCAGGGGGCAAGGCCAAAAACATTCAGTACTTC. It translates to CASSGSGGKAKNIQYF.

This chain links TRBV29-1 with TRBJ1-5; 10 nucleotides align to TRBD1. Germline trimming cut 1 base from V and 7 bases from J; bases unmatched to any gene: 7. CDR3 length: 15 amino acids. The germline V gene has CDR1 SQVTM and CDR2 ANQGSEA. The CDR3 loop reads CSVEVGQGQGQPQHF. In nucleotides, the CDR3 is TGCAGCGTTGAAGTGGGTCAGGGACAGGGGCAGCCCCAGCATTTT.

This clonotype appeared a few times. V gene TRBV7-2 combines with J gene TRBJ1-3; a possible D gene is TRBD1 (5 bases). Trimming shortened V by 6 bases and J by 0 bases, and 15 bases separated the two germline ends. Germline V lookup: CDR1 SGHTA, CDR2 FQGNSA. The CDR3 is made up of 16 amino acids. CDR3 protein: CASSDYRRPSGNTIYF. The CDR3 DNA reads TGTGCCAGCAGTGATTACAGGAGGCCCTCTGGAAACACCATATATTTT.

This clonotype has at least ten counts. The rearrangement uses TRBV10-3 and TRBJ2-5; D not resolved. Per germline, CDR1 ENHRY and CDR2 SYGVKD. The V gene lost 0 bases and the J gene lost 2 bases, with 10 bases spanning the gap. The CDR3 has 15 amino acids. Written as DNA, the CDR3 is TGTGCCATCAGTGAGTCGATTCGGCTACAAGAGACCCAGTACTTC. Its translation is CAISESIRLQETQYF.

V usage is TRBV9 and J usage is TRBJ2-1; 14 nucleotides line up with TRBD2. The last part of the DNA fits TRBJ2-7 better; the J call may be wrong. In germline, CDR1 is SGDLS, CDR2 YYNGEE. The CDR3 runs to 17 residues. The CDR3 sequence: CASSVGLAGESYNEQYF. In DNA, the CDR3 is TGTGCCAGCAGCGTGGGACTAGCGGGGGAGTCCTACAATGAGCAGTACTTC.

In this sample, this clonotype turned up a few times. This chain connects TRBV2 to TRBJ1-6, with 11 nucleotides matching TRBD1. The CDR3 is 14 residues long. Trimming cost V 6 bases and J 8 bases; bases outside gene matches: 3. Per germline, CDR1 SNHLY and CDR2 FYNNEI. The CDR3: CASRDRGLDSPLHF. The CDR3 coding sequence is TGTGCCAGCAGGGACAGGGGGCTTGATTCACCCCTCCACTTT.

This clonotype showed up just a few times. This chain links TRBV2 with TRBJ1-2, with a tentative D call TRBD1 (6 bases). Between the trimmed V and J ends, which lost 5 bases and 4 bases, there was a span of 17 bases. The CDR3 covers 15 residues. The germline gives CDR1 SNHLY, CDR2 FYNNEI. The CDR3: CASSSGHRGPYGYTF. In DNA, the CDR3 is TGTGCCAGCAGTTCGGGTCACCGGGGGCCCTATGGCTACACCTTC.